This TCR beta chain appears in the sequencing data of a study of cytomegalovirus exposure and HLA in healthy donors. In the case of this clone: Its matching antigen is unknown.

PCR involved 60 Vbeta and 13 Jbeta primers. Method: immunoSEQ multiplex PCR; TCRdb's copy keeps in-frame clones and lacks some. The table includes approximately 160,000 clones, around 86% detected once. This CDR3 has 15 residues. V lost 0 bases to trimming and J lost 1 base, with 9 bases between them. Germline assignment: CDR1 MGHRA and CDR2 YSYEKL. The study did not record CMV serostatus for this donor. Broader study findings: Further analysis, carried out later, found HLA-associated TCR beta chains more clonally expanded than equally common other chains. Accurate prediction of HLA-A and HLA-B alleles (for most subjects) was reportedly achieved from TCR beta sequences. Association with HLA alleles at 0.05 false discovery rate was found for 15,000 or so TCR beta sequences in a later analysis.

The chain uses TRBV4-1 and TRBJ1-1, with D possibly TRBD1 on 5 matching bases. Sequences were obtained from PBMCs. The TCR originated in a human donor in good health. This CDR3 reads CASSQEGLRNTEAFF. CDR3 DNA: TGCGCCAGCAGCCAAGAGGGACTAAGGAACACTGAAGCTTTCTTT.